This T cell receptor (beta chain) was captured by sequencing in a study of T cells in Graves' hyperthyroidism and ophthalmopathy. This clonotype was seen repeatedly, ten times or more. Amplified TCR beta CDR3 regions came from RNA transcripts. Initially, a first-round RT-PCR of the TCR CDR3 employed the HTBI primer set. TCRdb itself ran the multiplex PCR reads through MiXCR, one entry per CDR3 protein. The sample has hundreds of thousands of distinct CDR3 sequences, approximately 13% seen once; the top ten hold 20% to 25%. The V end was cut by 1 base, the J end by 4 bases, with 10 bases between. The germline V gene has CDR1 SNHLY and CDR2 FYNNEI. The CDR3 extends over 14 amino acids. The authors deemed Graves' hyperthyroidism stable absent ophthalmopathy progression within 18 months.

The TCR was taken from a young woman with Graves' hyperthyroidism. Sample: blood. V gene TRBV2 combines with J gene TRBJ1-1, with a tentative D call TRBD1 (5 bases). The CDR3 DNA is TGTGCCAGCAGTGAAGGGCAGGGAGTCACTGAAGCTTTCTTT. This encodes CASSEGQGVTEAFF.